This T cell receptor (beta chain) stems from a study of human T cells and chemical hapten exposure. Stated time point: patch test 2, 6 weeks after DPC sensitization. Treatment: therapeutic diphenylcyclopropenone sensitization with weekly scalp DPC. Notes on the study in general: Sensitization with DPC brought no change to TCRs above 1 in 1000 in frequency.

Many counts were recorded for this clonotype. Its antigen is as yet unknown. Each CDR3 protein is one row after TCRdb ran MiXCR on the RACE reads. The sample carries 95,000 or so distinct CDR3 sequences, approximately 10% recorded once. Germline lookup yields CDR1 MNHNY and CDR2 SVGAGI (reference sequence). CDR3 size: 12 residues. The ends were cut back, 8 bases at V and 6 bases at J, with 13 bases in the middle. The gene calls are TRBV6-6 and TRBJ1-1; weak D call: TRBD1 (5 bases). Sequencing used whole blood, obtained in connection with sensitization to the hapten diphenylcyclopropenone (DPC). This TCR came from a woman in her 40s with alopecia areata. Some clones in this sample may be carry-over from other donors' samples. The CDR3 region has the DNA TGTGCCAGCCGCAGGGAAATTTCTGAAGCTTTCTTT. Its translation is CASRREISEAFF.